Included here is one TCR beta chain sequence, with context. Primers for the PCR totalled 60 Vbeta and 13 Jbeta. Sequencing was performed with immunoSEQ multiplex PCR; in TCRdb, only in-frame clones are kept and a portion is missing. The sample gives under 200,000 clones, over 75% of which show up once; about 2% is in the top ten. This entry belongs to a study of cytomegalovirus exposure and HLA in healthy donors. Germline V gives CDR1 MNHEY, CDR2 SMNVEV (reference sequence). This CDR3 region has 15 residues. V shed 5 bases, J shed 9 bases, and the junction held 10 bases outside the gene matches. Material for sequencing was PBMCs. This TCR was recovered from a human donor in good health. V gene TRBV27 combines with J gene TRBJ1-6, with TRBD1 matching 7 bases. CDR3 bases: TGTGCCAGCAGTGCCGGGACAGCCCTTTCTTCACCCCTCCACTTT. This sequence encodes CASSAGTALSSPLHF.